This entry concerns a single TCR beta chain. Its antigen is not yet known. Within one base of it there is no much larger clone, and no base qualities were kept. These data originate in a study of cytomegalovirus exposure and HLA in healthy donors (dated by TCRdb to the late 2010s). Describing the broader study: An earlier analysis of some 620 of the donors reported approximately 260 Gb of sequence data and 117 million unique TCR beta sequences obtained from approximately 180 million T cells. An early release that covered 500 to 800 HLA-typed donors contained approximately 300 gigabases of sequencing data and 65 million to 100 million unique TCR sequences. The genetic ancestry cluster associated with self-reported Caucasian donors included roughly four fifths of the roughly 410 genotyped donors. The aim of the study was to test whether cataloging public T cell receptors could identify signatures of past pathogen exposure. The study used immunosequencing to profile the T cell repertoires of 666 subjects and linked those repertoires to cytomegalovirus serostatus. Besides the first cohort of 550 to 750 subjects, a separate validation cohort made up of about 120 different subjects was used. To predict cytomegalovirus infection status, the study brought together high-throughput TCR immunosequencing, statistical association of individual TCRs with disease status, and machine learning. To study patterns of TCR occurrence, a later analysis re-analyzed previously published TCR beta repertoires from 666 donors and added high-resolution HLA genotyping. In the later analysis, no new phenotypic data were used to find candidate immune exposures; instead, reliance was placed on TCR beta sequences and their occurrence across donors. To decide whether each TCR beta V gene segment behaved as functional or pseudogenic, an earlier analysis of some 570 of the donors relied on high-throughput TCR beta sequencing. Alongside the repertoire data, information on donor age, sex, ethnicity and CMV serostatus was compiled. In a later genetic analysis, genome-wide SNP genotypes for about three fifths of the 666 donors were used, and that subset was treated as a discovery cohort. All discovery cohort repertoires had been generated on a single sequencing platform. Both class I and class II loci were covered by HLA typing, at four-digit resolution. The number of donors typed differed by locus, with roughly 629-640 for A, B, C, DRB1 and DQB1, roughly 550 for DQA1, some 570 for DPA1, and under 490 for DPB1. A handful of DR-DQ haplotypes were treated as single units for association and clustering because of strong linkage in the cohort. On average, roughly 240,000 unique TCR beta nucleotide sequences were sequenced per donor among several hundred genotyped donors of the cohort, with roughly 20% of those sequences being non-productive. The paper as a whole reports these results and caveats: The study gave a list of around 170 TCR beta chains associated with cytomegalovirus. In vitro tests confirmed that a few of the cytomegalovirus-associated TCR beta chains recognize cytomegalovirus antigens. According to the authors, the approach could potentially be generalized to other disease states and immunological phenotypes. Most CMV-associated TCR beta chains appeared to be HLA-restricted in a later analysis, and the HLA associations seemed to be driven largely by CMV exposure. The earlier analysis of nearly 600 of the donors excluded approximately 15 rarely observed V segments, including chromosome 9 orphons, because counts were too low. A cluster of highly shared sequence variants was judged likely to be a technical artifact of the sequencing pipeline. The classifier was reported to diagnose cytomegalovirus status with high specificity and sensitivity in both the original and validation cohorts. According to a later genetic analysis, donors in an Asian-associated ancestry cluster had fewer N-insertions in productive TCRs than the approximately 700-donor mean. Some IMGT-functional V segments, including TRBV6-2 and TRBV6-3, could not be told apart with the 87-base-pair reads, so those segments were excluded. Linkage disequilibrium might explain the correlated functional status among segregating V segments, but an unknown experimental factor could not be ruled out. In a later genetic analysis, a missense DCLRE1C variant was associated with V-gene and J-gene trimming of TCR beta chains, and the association was replicated in an independent cohort. An earlier analysis of 450 to 750 of the donors showed that most TCR beta V segments appeared in productive rearrangements either about 87% or about 30% of the time, which broadly matched IMGT annotations. In a later analysis, TCR association rates were found to vary across HLA loci, with the most associated TCRs seen for DRB1 alleles and the fewest for HLA-C alleles. Most TCR sequences were seen in very few donors, while some public TCRs were found in many individuals. Strong co-occurrence of HLA alleles, especially DR and DQ, made assigning TCR associations to individual alleles difficult. A further reported finding was that TCR beta sequences accurately predicted the HLA-A and HLA-B alleles for most subjects in the first cohort. Sequencing depth was assumed to be roughly uniform across donors in the presence/absence analyses, though that assumption may not hold. For the cohort, immune exposure information was limited to CMV serostatus. In a later analysis, several top co-occurrence clusters were reported to appear linked to parvovirus B19, influenza, CMV and Epstein-Barr virus. Because some donors lacked HLA typing at each locus, the association tests relied only on the typed subset. The cohort was sequenced for TCR beta chains only, and without alpha or paired-chain data the features that could be detected were limited. Compared with equally common non-associated chains, HLA-associated TCR beta chains in a later analysis were more clonally expanded and had lower generation probabilities. At a false discovery rate of 0.05, a later analysis linked 15,000 to 20,000 TCR beta sequences to specific HLA alleles.

Libraries were constructed by the immunoSEQ multiplex PCR assay. For the multiplex PCR, a mixture combining 60 forward primers for TCR Vbeta segments and 13 reverse primers for TCR Jbeta segments was used. A multiplex PCR assay on genomic DNA amplified the CDR3 region of rearranged TCR beta genes. Amplified TCR beta libraries were sequenced as 87-base-pair reads on the Illumina HiSeq System. The authors processed their data as follows. Across the 666 repertoires, a later analysis counted some 81 million unique TCR beta chains, around 11 million of which were shared by at least two donors. A nearest-neighbor algorithm error-corrected the raw reads and collapsed the reads into unique sequences, merging closely related sequences to remove PCR and sequencing errors. To assign V, D and J gene segments, CDR3 sequences were aligned to IMGT reference sequences. For a sequence to be retained, a match of at least six nucleotides to both a V gene segment and a J gene segment was required. Rearrangements were called productive when the CDR3 lacked stop codons and stayed in frame with V and J; all others were non-productive. Following IMGT convention, CDR3 was defined as the stretch from the second conserved V-encoded cysteine to the conserved J-encoded phenylalanine. The earlier analysis of around 640 of the donors excluded sequences that lacked an unambiguous match to a single V gene segment. In an earlier analysis of 450 to 700 of the donors, V segments were called functional above 56.7% productive rearrangements and were called segregating when the between-donor standard deviation exceeded 5%. A statistical classification framework was built for diagnosing cytomegalovirus status from the catalog of TCR beta chain sequences. A later analysis assigned V and J genes by comparing TCR nucleotide sequences with IMGT/GENE-DB human TR gene sequences. The TCRdist pipeline was used in a later analysis to assign CDR3 sequences and most-parsimonious VDJ recombination scenarios. In a later analysis, each TCR beta chain was defined by its CDR3 amino acid sequence together with its V-gene family, and reads lacking a unique V-gene family were excluded. To address suspected cross-contamination and a sequencing artifact, a later analysis removed a few hundred highly shared, low-generation-probability nucleotide sequences. For each public chain, a later analysis derived a clonal expansion index from normalized ranks of inferred template counts within each repertoire. Generation probabilities in a later analysis came from a VDJ recombination model fitted to out-of-frame rearrangements, and those results were checked against IGoR. A later analysis scored TCR-TCR, TCR-HLA and TCR-CMV co-occurrence with hypergeometric tests, applying a repertoire-size bias correction to TCR pairs. A later analysis estimated false discovery rates by permuting HLA or CMV assignments 20 times. In a later analysis, co-occurring TCRs were grouped with DBSCAN, and TCRdist sequence similarity was added when clustering was performed within HLA-allele-positive subsets. Repertoires with fewer than 30,000 or more than 120,000 public chains were left out of co-occurrence clustering, as were about five repertoires with anomalous nucleotide sharing. TCRdb mirrors the immuneACCESS table, restricted to in-frame sequences. Some clones are absent from its copies; in checked studies, under half trace to an unresolved V gene, and the reason for the others is unknown. V, J and clone size derive from that table, while D and trimming were established from the DNA sequence. The sample records more than 85,000 clones, around 79% of which are singletons. The leading ten clones occupy 13% to 15% of the sample.

The cohort consisted of 600 to 700 healthy bone marrow donors. At the time of sampling, every cohort member was nominally healthy, though immune exposures that went unrecorded were likely present. The donor was CMV seropositive and belonged to the group of around 300 seropositive cohort members. A peripheral blood sample was provided by each donor, and peripheral blood mononuclear cells were used for TCR beta sequencing. Genomic DNA was extracted from the blood cell samples with the Qiagen DNeasy Blood Extraction Kit. The CDR3, cysteine through phenylalanine, is 16 amino acids long. Of the read, only the CDR3 DNA is kept; its 48 bases are in frame from base 1. The germline V gene gives CDR1 as MDHEN and CDR2 as SYDVKM. The V and J ends are trimmed by 4 bases and 1 base, leaving 14 bases between them.

The sequence links TRBV28 to TRBJ1-3; TRBD1 could be the D gene, as 6 bases match. The source material was PBMCs. This clonotype originated in a male donor in good health and CMV-seropositive. The CDR3 is CASSSRGKRSGNTIYF. The sequenced DNA: TGTGCCAGCAGTTCCAGGGGAAAGAGGTCTGGAAACACCATATATTTT.